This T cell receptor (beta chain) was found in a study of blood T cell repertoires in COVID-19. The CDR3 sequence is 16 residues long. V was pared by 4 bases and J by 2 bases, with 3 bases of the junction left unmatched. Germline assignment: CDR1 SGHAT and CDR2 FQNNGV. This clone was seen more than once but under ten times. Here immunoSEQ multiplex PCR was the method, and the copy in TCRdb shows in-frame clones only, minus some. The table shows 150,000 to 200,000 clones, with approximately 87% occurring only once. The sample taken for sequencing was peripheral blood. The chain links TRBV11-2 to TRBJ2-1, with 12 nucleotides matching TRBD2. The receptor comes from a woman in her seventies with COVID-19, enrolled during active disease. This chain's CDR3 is CASSSSGGVPYNEQFF. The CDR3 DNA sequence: TGTGCCAGCAGCTCTAGCGGGGGGGTTCCCTACAATGAGCAGTTCTTC.